This record looks at one T cell receptor beta chain sequence and its context. Its antigen is currently unknown. Other DNA sequences from this sample encode an identical CDR3 as well. This CDR3 is 12 amino acids long. The germline gives CDR1 SGDLS, CDR2 YYNGEE. V was clipped by 0 bases and J by 5 bases, with 2 bases between them. Sequencing was at deep level. When replicate PCRs were run on unsorted PBMC, they used roughly 270 ng DNA, some 31,000 T cell genomes. TCRdb's table, derived via immunoSEQ multiplex PCR, lists solely in-frame clones and lacks some. This table holds about 480,000 clones, nearly 80% found once. These data belong to a study of shared clonotypes between healthy human individuals. The study's findings and limits: Having only a few donors restricted how much genetic and exposure-history diversity was captured. It was anticipated that sequencing depth would influence how many clonotypes donors shared.

Material for sequencing was PBMCs. V and J are TRBV9 and TRBJ2-2; D is undetermined. The TCR sequence derives from a middle-aged woman in good health. Some clones in this sample may be carry-over from other donors' samples. The CDR3 nucleotides read TGTGCCAGCAGCGTAGTGACCGGGGAGCTGTTTTTT. Translated: CASSVVTGELFF.